A single sample is the source of the 6 T cell receptor beta chains below, sequenced in a study of blood T cells in healthy people across ages. Next came a second PCR, run for about 7 to 12 cycles, which used a sample-barcoded 5' primer along with a J-beta primer mix. TCRdb re-called the 5' RACE reads through MiXCR, storing one row per CDR3 protein. The repertoire has over a million distinct CDR3 sequences, approximately 59% of them found once; the top ten carry 6.5% to 8.5%. The sample taken for sequencing was blood. These receptors originate from a man between 18 and 29 years old in good health.

This clonotype has more than one count but fewer than ten. The J gene is TRBJ1-2, the V gene TRBV2, with 7 bases matching TRBD1. Germline CDR1 reads SNHLY; CDR2 reads FYNNEI. This CDR3 is built from 15 residues. Trimming at V came to 8 bases and at J to 6 bases, leaving 15 bases not matched to a gene. For the CDR3, the DNA is TGTGCCAGCCGGACAGGTTCGGTGGCATCCCATGGCTACACCTTC. The encoded protein is CASRTGSVASHGYTF.

The chain employs TRBV7-6 and TRBJ1-1; possibly TRBD1 for D (6 bases). Germline assignment: CDR1 SGHVS and CDR2 FNYEAQ. There are 18 residues in the CDR3. Between the trimmed V and J ends, which lost 4 bases and 1 base, there was a span of 22 bases. CDR3 loop: CASSSSTEGGGKNTEAFF. The CDR3 nucleotides read TGTGCCAGCAGCTCCTCAACGGAGGGGGGGGGGAAGAACACTGAAGCTTTCTTT.

This chain uses TRBV20-1 with TRBJ2-1, with a weak D call TRBD2 (6 bases). Between the trimmed V and J ends, which lost 6 bases and 6 bases, there was a span of 9 bases. From germline, CDR1 is DFQATT and CDR2 SNEGSKA (reference sequence). The CDR3 runs 11 residues. The CDR3 coding sequence is TGCAGTGCCATGGGGGGCAATGAGCAGTTCTTC. Translated: CSAMGGNEQFF.

In this sample, this clonotype turned up a few times. This rearrangement joins TRBV29-1 to TRBJ2-7, with 7 bases fitting TRBD2. CDR1 and CDR2 from the germline V gene are SQVTM and ANQGSEA. The CDR3 loop spans 13 amino acids. J gave up 3 bases and V 4 bases, and 6 bases lay outside the gene matches. The CDR3: CSVAASGGYEQYF. The CDR3 region has the DNA TGCAGCGTTGCGGCTAGCGGAGGCTACGAGCAGTACTTC.

The V and J genes are TRBV2 and TRBJ2-7; TRBD2 aligns across 15 bases. The J call is uncertain, as TRBJ2-5 better fits the DNA end. The CDR3 consists of 18 residues. Germline V CDR1 and CDR2: SNHLY, FYNNEI. The CDR3 loop reads CASSDSPWTSGGAETQYF. The CDR3 DNA reads as TGTGCCAGCAGTGATTCACCCTGGACTAGCGGGGGGGCGGAGACCCAGTACTTC.

The chain uses TRBV5-1 and TRBJ1-1; D not certain. The CDR3 spans 18 residues. Germline values: CDR1 SGHRS, CDR2 YFSETQ. Trimming cost V 0 bases and J 2 bases, with 20 bases left between them. CDR3 nucleotides: TGCGCCAGCAGCTTGGTTGTTTTCGGTGGTGGACCTAACACTGAAGCTTTCTTT. This translates into CASSLVVFGGGPNTEAFF.